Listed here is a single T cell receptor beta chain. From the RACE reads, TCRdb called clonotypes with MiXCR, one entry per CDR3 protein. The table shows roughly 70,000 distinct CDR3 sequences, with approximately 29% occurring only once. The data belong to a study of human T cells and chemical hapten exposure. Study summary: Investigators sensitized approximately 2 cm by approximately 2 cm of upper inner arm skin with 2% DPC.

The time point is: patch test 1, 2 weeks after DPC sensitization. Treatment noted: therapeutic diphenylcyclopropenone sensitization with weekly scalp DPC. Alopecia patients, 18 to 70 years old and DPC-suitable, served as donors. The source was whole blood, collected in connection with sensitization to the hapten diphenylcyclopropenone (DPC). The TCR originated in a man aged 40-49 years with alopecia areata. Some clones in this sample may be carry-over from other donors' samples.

The CDR3 DNA sequence: TGTGCCAGCAGCTTAGTTGCGGGAGTCAGCTCCTACAATGAGCAGTTCTTC. Its translation: CASSLVAGVSSYNEQFF. J is TRBJ2-1 and V is TRBV11-3; 7 nucleotides agree with TRBD2. With V trimmed by 1 base and J by 0 bases, 6 bases remained unmatched. CDR1 is SGHNT, CDR2 YENEEA, per germline. The length of the CDR3 is 17 residues.